The present TCR beta chain was sequenced within a study of blood T cell repertoires in COVID-19. On the study more broadly: Collection of acute and convalescent COVID-19 samples took place in the United States, Italy and Spain. The cDNA or gDNA used as material had been derived from T cells, B-cell-depleted T cells, or PBMCs.

The CDR3 consists of 17 residues. From germline, CDR1 is MGHRA and CDR2 YSYEKL. Deletions cut 0 bases from V and 2 bases from J, with 14 bases between. How the authors handled the data: Quantification of nucleated cells was approximated via reference gene primer amplification. Data came from immunoSEQ multiplex PCR; TCRdb stores just in-frame clones and leaves some out. V, J and clone size are taken as reported in that table, and D and trimming were inferred from the DNA itself. This sample yields about 240,000 clones, of which about nine tenths are seen a single time; 7.2% belongs to the top ten. Sequencing input: peripheral blood. This receptor was obtained from a man between 60 and 75 years old who had recovered from COVID-19. This chain uses TRBV4-1 with TRBJ1-5, with D perhaps matching TRBD1 (6 bases). The DNA of the CDR3 is TGCGCCAGCAGCCAAGACGCCACAGGGACGGGCAATCAGCCCCAGCATTTT. It translates to CASSQDATGTGNQPQHF.